This T cell receptor (beta chain) was sequenced in a study of shared clonotypes between healthy human individuals (TCRdb year 2020). Background on the whole study: The cohort comprised two women and a few men aged 18 to 49 years. For each donor, three plates each were used for CD4 naive and CD4 memory, two plates were used for CD8 naive, and one plate was used for CD8 memory. To estimate repertoire size and how much clonotypes are shared between individuals, the study performed deep sequencing of blood TCR repertoires from a few healthy adults. Different laboratories and diverse techniques were used to prepare libraries and sequence TCR repertoires, to increase sequencing depth and limit assay-specific biases. Between about 0.94 and 8.9 billion PBMCs per donor were obtained by leukapheresis. The study at large found these results: About 5% of naive CD4, 3.5% of naive CD8, roughly 2.4% of memory CD4, and about 0.4% of memory CD8 clonotypes were shared across several donors. Based on pairwise subsampling, the degree of clonotype sharing among donors was expected to be affected by sequencing depth. Higher generation probabilities were observed for clonotypes shared by all four sorted-subset donors than for non-shared clonotypes. Naive subsets generally had larger estimated clonotype richness than memory subsets. Sampling was restricted to blood, and TCR repertoires in tissue are likely to differ from TCR repertoires in blood. The genetic and exposure-history diversity represented was limited by the small number of donors. Rarefaction of sorted-subset datasets indicated incomplete sequencing despite the large sequencing depth.

Using the deep immunoSEQ assay, TCR CDR3 regions were amplified from genomic DNA by multiplex PCR. Genomic DNA extracted from each cell subset was distributed evenly over all wells of several immunoSEQ 96-well plates, and each plate served as one replicate. For sorted subsets, about 200 ng genomic DNA, equal to some 30,000 T cell genomes, was loaded into each replicate PCR. Purified libraries were measured with a Qubit 3.0 fluorometer, size-checked on a Bioanalyzer 2100, and measured again with the KAPA Library Quantification kit. Every immunoSEQ 96-well plate was sequenced on a separate single-read 150-cycle Illumina NextSeq 550 flow cell. The original pipeline was this. Because only junctional sequences without quality scores were contained in the immunoSEQ output, filtering matching that applied to full-length reads could not be performed. To assign V/J genes and CDR3, sequences were annotated against IMGT germline references using PyIR, a Python wrapper for IgBLAST v1.9. Reads were removed for weak V/J assignments (E-value above 1e-6), missing CDR3, stop codons, out-of-frame junctions, or ambiguous translated residues. V3J clonotypes were defined as sequences sharing an identical inferred V gene, J gene, and CDR3 amino acid sequence. Percentage overlap between repertoires was computed as shared unique clonotypes divided by the size of the smaller repertoire. Three approaches were used to assess repertoire richness: RTK rarefaction, the Chao1 estimator, and Recon v2.1 estimates of unobserved clonotypes. OLGA was used to compute generation probabilities for all TCRbeta clonotypes that the gDNA method yielded from a handful of donors. TCRdb took this table from immuneACCESS and kept in-frame rearrangements with V and J called. Such tables lack part of the clones; where checked against another copy, unresolved V genes explain under half of the gap, and the rest is unexplained. V, J and clone size were drawn from that table, and D and trimming were deduced from the DNA. Recorded for this sample are 2 million to 2.5 million clones; 90% to 96% of them occurred a single time. The top ten hold roughly 0.13% of the sample.

Donors were healthy HIV-negative adults with no recently reported acute infections or vaccinations. Every donor was a Caucasian adult living in Nashville, Tennessee, USA. CD4+ T cells were enriched through magnetic negative selection, after which naive cells were positively selected on CD45RA and the remaining negative fraction served as the memory subset. After blood collection by leukapheresis, PBMCs were isolated using Ficoll-Histopaque density gradient centrifugation and then cryopreserved in the vapor phase of liquid nitrogen. Analytical flow cytometry was used to check the purity and quantity of each magnetically sorted T cell population. From each sorted fraction, genomic DNA was isolated and quantified by UV absorbance on a Nanodrop 2000c. The CDR3 spans 15 residues, from the cysteine through the phenylalanine. Only the CDR3 part of the read is kept: 45 bases, read in frame from the first base. CDR1 and CDR2, looked up from the germline V gene, are MNHNS and SASEGT. Germline trimming: 3 bases from V, 4 bases from J; junction bases outside gene matches: 4.

Comments on this clone: Its specific antigen is unknown. No base quality information exists; no much larger clone differs at one position.

The chain is encoded by TRBV6-1 joined to TRBJ2-1; TRBD2 agrees with 9 junctional bases. What was sequenced was naive CD4+ T cells sorted from blood. In light of the paper, this sample's cell subset or site label describes: CD45RA+ positively selected. The TCR comes from a man between 18 and 29 years old in good health. The CDR3 reads as follows: CASSDGLAGYNEQFF. The sequence in DNA is TGTGCCAGCAGTGATGGCCTAGCGGGATACAATGAGCAGTTCTTC.